These T cell receptor beta chains were read from a single sample in a study of cytomegalovirus exposure and HLA in healthy donors. Repertoires were generated with immunoSEQ multiplex PCR, while TCRdb's copy carries only in-frame clones and drops some. This repertoire shows tens of thousands of clones, more than 95% found once; its top ten account for more than 2%. Material: PBMCs. The receptors originated from a man in his late teens or twenties in good health and CMV-seronegative. The CDR3 runs from the conserved cysteine through the conserved F or W. A D gene is named only where the DNA matches it firmly. Rows may omit the clone size; those that give it use once, few, many or a size class.

d_call,cdr3_length,j_call,clone_size,v_call,cdr3_aa,cdr3_nt
-,13,TRBJ2-7,-,TRBV5-1,CASSIGQHYEQYF,TGCGCCAGCAGCATCGGACAGCACTACGAGCAGTACTTC
-,14,TRBJ2-3,-,TRBV5-1,CASSEERITDTQYF,TGCGCCAGCAGCGAAGAGCGGATCACAGATACGCAGTATTTT
-,12,TRBJ2-1,-,TRBV2,CASSDLANEQFF,TGTGCCAGCAGTGATTTAGCAAATGAGCAGTTCTTC
-,14,TRBJ2-5,-,TRBV11-3,CASSAQGWGETQYF,TGTGCCAGCAGCGCACAGGGTTGGGGAGAGACCCAGTACTTC
TRBD1,15,TRBJ1-6,-,TRBV7-8,CASSETGDSLSPLHF,TGTGCCAGCAGCGAGACGGGGGACAGTCTTTCACCCCTCCACTTT
-,15,TRBJ1-1,once,TRBV4-1,CASRLAGTQNTEAFF,TGCGCCAGCAGACTCGCCGGGACTCAGAACACTGAAGCTTTCTTT
-,12,TRBJ1-2,-,TRBV28,CASTERYYGYTF,TGTGCCAGCACGGAGCGATACTATGGCTACACCTTC
-,12,TRBJ2-7,-,TRBV7-8,CASSLGQDEQYF,TGTGCCAGCAGCTTAGGACAAGACGAGCAGTACTTC
-,12,TRBJ2-1,-,TRBV11-2,CASSYSYNEQFF,TGTGCCAGCAGTTACTCCTACAATGAGCAGTTCTTC
TRBD1,15,TRBJ2-3,-,TRBV27,CASSLVGQRPDTQYF,TGTGCCAGCAGTTTAGTGGGACAGAGGCCAGATACGCAGTATTTT
-,14,TRBJ1-2,-,TRBV19,CASSITGGNYGYTF,TGTGCCAGTAGTATAACGGGGGGGAACTATGGCTACACCTTC
-,15,TRBJ2-1,-,TRBV7-9,CASSLWQGSYNEQFF,TGTGCCAGCAGCTTATGGCAGGGCTCCTACAATGAGCAGTTCTTC
-,14,TRBJ2-3,-,TRBV5-1,CASKGDPSTDTQYF,TGCGCCAGCAAGGGGGATCCCAGCACAGATACGCAGTATTTT
TRBD1,14,TRBJ2-2,-,TRBV10-3,CASLQGPNTGELFF,TGTGCCTCTTTACAGGGGCCGAACACCGGGGAGCTGTTTTTT
TRBD1,16,TRBJ1-1,once,TRBV15,CATSSIYTGVGTEAFF,TGTGCCACCAGCAGCATATATACAGGGGTGGGCACTGAAGCTTTCTTT
-,18,TRBJ2-6,-,TRBV5-6,CASSFQGPGASGANVLTF,TGTGCCAGCAGCTTTCAAGGGCCAGGGGCTTCTGGGGCCAACGTCCTGACTTTC
TRBD1,14,TRBJ2-3,-,TRBV18,CASSSGQGADTQYF,TGTGCCAGCTCTTCTGGACAGGGGGCAGATACGCAGTATTTT
TRBD1,16,TRBJ1-1,-,TRBV10-3,CAKGATGVIRNTEAFF,TGTGCCAAGGGAGCGACAGGGGTGATTAGGAACACTGAAGCTTTCTTT
TRBD1,13,TRBJ1-1,-,TRBV28,CATVGQAGTEAFF,TGTGCCACCGTGGGACAGGCCGGCACTGAAGCTTTCTTT
TRBD2,19,TRBJ2-7,-,TRBV4-1,CASSQDSGTSAILTYEQYF,TGCGCCAGCAGCCAAGATTCCGGGACTAGCGCAATTTTAACCTACGAGCAGTACTTC
-,12,TRBJ2-1,-,TRBV19,CASSIRGNEQFF,TGTGCCAGTAGTATAAGGGGCAATGAGCAGTTCTTC
-,8,TRBJ2-5,-,TRBV29-1,CSVGTQYF,TGCAGCGTCGGGACCCAGTACTTC
-,14,TRBJ2-1,-,TRBV21-1,CASVLGGRGNEQFF,TGTGCCAGCGTCCTTGGGGGCAGGGGCAATGAGCAGTTCTTC
-,18,TRBJ2-3,-,TRBV27,CASSFRMRGQQSTDTQYF,TGTGCCAGCAGTTTTCGGATGCGGGGGCAGCAAAGCACAGATACGCAGTATTTT
-,17,TRBJ1-5,-,TRBV19,CASSTRTALYSNQPQHF,TGTGCCAGTAGTACCCGGACAGCTCTCTATAGCAATCAGCCCCAGCATTTT
-,12,TRBJ2-7,-,TRBV2,CASSAEGHEQYF,TGTGCCAGCAGTGCTGAGGGCCACGAGCAGTACTTC